The TCR beta chain under discussion was sequenced for a study of OX40 agonist ivuxolimab in advanced cancers. Study findings and constraints: Expanded clones tended on average to be more numerous among CD8+ T cells than CD4+. Among the lowest peripheral clonal expansion occurred in 0.1-3.0 mg/kg partial responders.

Measured with immunoSEQ multiplex PCR; TCRdb has only the in-frame clones, and not every one. The sample carries about 23,000 clones, around 77% recorded once. The germline CDR1 and CDR2 sequences are SGHDT and YYEEEE. V shed 4 bases and J shed 3 bases, with 10 bases lying between them. This CDR3 has 13 amino acids. Regarding this clone: The antigen is undetermined.

Anyone with autoimmune disease history or systemic immunosuppression was excluded. Drawing of blood for sampling happened at baseline, at cycle 4 day 1, and at cycle 7 day 1. The rearrangement joins TRBV5-6 to TRBJ2-5, with D possibly called TRBD1 or TRBD2 (6 bases each). This receptor was taken from an adult with an advanced solid tumor such as melanoma, head and neck, liver or kidney cancer. The sample consisted of CD4+ or CD8+ T cells sorted from blood, taken in a trial of the OX40 agonist ivuxolimab. The CDR3 is CASSRGLEETQYF. CDR3 nucleotide sequence: TGTGCCAGCAGCCGGGGGCTAGAAGAGACCCAGTACTTC.